The source of this T cell receptor (beta chain) is a study of cytomegalovirus exposure and HLA in healthy donors. Regarding the study as a whole: Later on, a genetic analysis was performed. It linked a missense variant in DCLRE1C with V- and J-gene trimming of TCR beta. By HLA locus, TCR association rates varied in a later analysis, with DRB1 showing the most and HLA-C the fewest. Later analysis suggested links between common viral pathogens and several top significant clusters. In an earlier analysis, about 87% or about 30%: the productive usage of most TCR beta V segments.

PCR used 60 Vbeta primers and 13 Jbeta primers. Profiled with immunoSEQ multiplex PCR; TCRdb holds only in-frame clones, not every one. The repertoire table contains some 41,000 clones. This CDR3 spans 15 amino acids. Trimming shortened V by 0 bases and J by 5 bases, and 13 bases separated the two germline ends. Germline CDR1 MNHNS, CDR2 SASEGT. A note on this clone: Its antigen is unidentified.

The specimen sequenced was PBMCs. The V gene is TRBV6-1, the J gene TRBJ1-2; the D is unclear. The source is a man in his thirties or forties in good health and CMV-seronegative. The CDR3 DNA sequence: TGTGCCAGCAGTGAAGCGTACGGGGTGGGGTATGGCTACACCTTC. Protein sequence: CASSEAYGVGYGYTF.